These 23 T cell receptor beta chains originate from one sample sequenced in a study of CD8 T cells in ankylosing spondylitis. TCRdb ran MiXCR on the 5' RACE reads and lists one entry per CDR3 protein. The profile shows approximately 43,000 distinct CDR3 sequences, approximately 3.6% of them singletons. Material: blood, either unsorted or a sorted T cell fraction (not recorded which). The receptors derive from a female donor with ankylosing spondylitis or in good health (not recorded which).

In this sample, this clonotype turned up many times. The gene calls are TRBV9 and TRBJ2-1; 10 bases fit TRBD1. V dropped 3 bases and J dropped 9; count of bases not matched to a gene: 9. Germline V gene sequence: CDR1 SGDLS, CDR2 YYNGEE. The CDR3 extends over 15 amino acids. The CDR3 sequence: CASSALGTGVGEQFF. CDR3 nucleotide sequence: TGTGCCAGCAGCGCCCTGGGGACAGGGGTAGGTGAGCAGTTCTTC.

This clonotype was counted at least ten times. This chain joins TRBV9 and TRBJ2-3, with D unresolved. Per germline, CDR1 SGDLS and CDR2 YYNGEE. Trimming shortened V by 6 bases and J by 8 bases, and 19 bases separated the two germline ends. The CDR3 consists of 14 residues. This CDR3 reads CASTPYETEITQYF. In nucleotides, the CDR3 is TGTGCCAGCACCCCCTACGAGACCGAGATTACGCAGTATTTT.

Ten or more counts support this clonotype. The V and J genes are TRBV9 and TRBJ2-1; D might be TRBD1 (6 bases). CDR3 size: 15 residues. V lost 1 base and J 6 bases, leaving 14 bases between the germline ends. CDR1 is SGDLS and CDR2 is YYNGEE in the germline V gene. The CDR3 reads CASSVSPNRVNEQFF. The CDR3 DNA sequence: TGTGCCAGCAGCGTATCCCCGAACAGGGTCAATGAGCAGTTCTTC.

This clonotype was observed many times. The rearrangement uses TRBV9 and TRBJ1-1; no clear D gene. The germline V and J ends were trimmed by 2 bases and 3 bases, with 8 bases remaining between them. The CDR3 extends over 13 amino acids. Per germline, CDR1 SGDLS and CDR2 YYNGEE. CDR3 in DNA: TGTGCCAGCAGCGTTGGGGTAGACACTGAAGCTTTCTTT. Translated: CASSVGVDTEAFF. Variable domain in full (rest from reference TRBV9 and TRBJ1-1): DSGVTQTPKHLITATGQRVTLRCSPRSGDLSVYWYQQSLDQGLQFLIQYYNGEERAKGNILERFSAQQFPDLHSELNLSSLELGDSALYFCASSVGVDTEAFFGQGTRLTVV.

The table lists this clonotype with many counts. The chain employs TRBV9 and TRBJ2-7; D may be TRBD1 (6 bases). The CDR3 length is 13 residues. CDR1 is SGDLS and CDR2 is YYNGEE in the germline V gene. V was cut by 2 bases and J by 5 bases, with 11 bases left in between. This CDR3 reads CASSVRSGDEQYF. DNA of the CDR3: TGTGCCAGCAGCGTCCGGTCAGGGGACGAGCAGTACTTC. Filled out from reference TRBV9 and TRBJ2-7, the complete variable domain reads DSGVTQTPKHLITATGQRVTLRCSPRSGDLSVYWYQQSLDQGLQFLIQYYNGEERAKGNILERFSAQQFPDLHSELNLSSLELGDSALYFCASSVRSGDEQYFGPGTRLTVT.

This clonotype was seen ten or more times. The chain employs TRBV9 and TRBJ2-1; TRBD1 matches at 12 bases. CDR1 and CDR2 from the germline V gene are SGDLS and YYNGEE. Germline trimming cut 0 bases from V and 4 bases from J; bases unmatched to any gene: 8. The CDR3 totals 18 residues. In DNA, the CDR3 is TGTGCCAGCAGCGTAGTCGGGACAGGGGGCGCATTTTACAATGAGCAGTTCTTC. Amino acids: CASSVVGTGGAFYNEQFF.

In its sample, this clonotype was seen many times. This chain uses TRBV9 with TRBJ2-7, with 10 bases lining up with TRBD2. Trimming removed 4 bases from V and 4 bases from J; junction bases left unmatched: 14. CDR1 is SGDLS, CDR2 YYNGEE, per germline. The CDR3 contains 17 residues. CDR3 bases: TGTGCCAGCAGCCCCGACTCGCAGCTAGCGGGGGCGTACGAGCAGTACTTC. Protein: CASSPDSQLAGAYEQYF.

This clonotype occurred many times. The chain carries TRBV9 and TRBJ2-4; tentative D call: TRBD1 (6 bases). The V gene lost 4 bases and the J gene lost 8 bases, with 16 bases spanning the gap. CDR1 and CDR2 from the germline V gene are SGDLS and YYNGEE. The CDR3 is 14 residues long. The CDR3 protein is CASSSRTDRDIQYF. As DNA, the CDR3 is TGTGCCAGCAGCAGTCGGACAGATCGGGACATTCAGTACTTC.

This clonotype was picked up many times. V usage is TRBV9 and J usage is TRBJ2-5; D perhaps matches TRBD1 (5 bases). V lost 3 bases and J lost 5, with 14 bases in between. The length of the CDR3 is 14 residues. Per germline, CDR1 SGDLS and CDR2 YYNGEE. CDR3 amino acids: CASSEDNQVETQYF. The CDR3, as DNA: TGTGCCAGCAGCGAGGACAACCAGGTGGAGACCCAGTACTTC.

This clonotype was counted ten times or more. The V gene is TRBV9, the J gene TRBJ1-3; D may be TRBD1 (5 bases). V lost 0 bases to trimming and J lost 0 bases, with 10 bases between them. The CDR3 is 16 amino acids. CDR1 and CDR2 (germline): SGDLS, YYNGEE. The CDR3 spells CASSVGGGSSGNTIYF. CDR3 in DNA: TGTGCCAGCAGCGTAGGGGGGGGGAGCTCTGGAAACACCATATATTTT. Full variable domain (rest looked up from reference TRBV9 and TRBJ1-3): DSGVTQTPKHLITATGQRVTLRCSPRSGDLSVYWYQQSLDQGLQFLIQYYNGEERAKGNILERFSAQQFPDLHSELNLSSLELGDSALYFCASSVGGGSSGNTIYFGEGSWLTVV.

This clonotype has at least ten counts. The rearrangement uses TRBV9 and TRBJ1-1; 7 bases align to TRBD1. With 3 bases clipped from V and 5 bases from J, the junction kept 4 bases outside the gene matches. This CDR3 region has 13 residues. Germline V lookup: CDR1 SGDLS, CDR2 YYNGEE. DNA of the CDR3: TGTGCCAGCAGCGCCCGACAGGGAACTGAAGCTTTCTTT. The encoded protein is CASSARQGTEAFF.

This clonotype was counted at least ten times. V and J are TRBV9 and TRBJ2-2; 8 bases agree with TRBD2. With V trimmed by 1 base and J by 0 bases, 8 bases remained unmatched. Looked up from germline, CDR1 is SGDLS and CDR2 is YYNGEE. This CDR3 spans 18 amino acids. The chain's CDR3 is CASSVTSGGPANTGELFF. The DNA for the CDR3 is TGTGCCAGCAGCGTAACCAGCGGGGGACCTGCGAACACCGGGGAGCTGTTTTTT.

This clonotype occurred many times. The chain combines TRBV9 with TRBJ2-7, with 7 bases identical to TRBD1. In germline, CDR1 is SGDLS, CDR2 YYNGEE. The CDR3 length is 16 residues. J gave up 6 bases and V 4 bases, and 16 bases lay outside the gene matches. The CDR3 bases are TGTGCCAGCAGCCCTCGACAGGGTAGGGCCCCCTTCGAGCAGTACTTC. Residues: CASSPRQGRAPFEQYF. Variable domain in full (rest from reference TRBV9 and TRBJ2-7): DSGVTQTPKHLITATGQRVTLRCSPRSGDLSVYWYQQSLDQGLQFLIQYYNGEERAKGNILERFSAQQFPDLHSELNLSSLELGDSALYFCASSPRQGRAPFEQYFGPGTRLTVT.

This clonotype occurred many times. J is TRBJ1-5 and V is TRBV20-1; D is perhaps TRBD1 (6 bases). Germline CDR1 DFQATT, CDR2 SNEGSKA (reference sequence). The CDR3 runs 15 residues. V lost 6 bases and J lost 0, with 15 bases in between. CDR3 DNA sequence: TGCAGTGCCCAGGACAGCAACTATAGCAATCAGCCCCAGCATTTT. This translates into CSAQDSNYSNQPQHF.

In its sample, this clonotype was seen many times. The CDR3 region is CASSDQGLQPQHF. As DNA, the CDR3 is TGTGCCAGCAGCGATCAGGGGCTGCAGCCCCAGCATTTT. This chain connects TRBV9 to TRBJ1-5; weak D call: TRBD1 (6 bases). V was shortened by 3 bases and J by 7 bases, with 11 bases between the two germline ends. The CDR3 length is 13 residues. The germline CDR1 and CDR2 sequences are SGDLS and YYNGEE. Filled out from reference TRBV9 and TRBJ1-5, the complete variable domain reads DSGVTQTPKHLITATGQRVTLRCSPRSGDLSVYWYQQSLDQGLQFLIQYYNGEERAKGNILERFSAQQFPDLHSELNLSSLELGDSALYFCASSDQGLQPQHFGDGTRLSIL.

This clonotype has only a few counts. The J gene is TRBJ2-1, the V gene TRBV9; 8 bases are a match to TRBD2. V trimming: 0 bases; J trimming: 4 bases; junction bases outside the gene matches: 6. CDR3 length equals 16 residues. Germline CDR1 SGDLS, CDR2 YYNGEE. CDR3 residues: CASSVGAGGRYNEQFF. CDR3 in DNA: TGTGCCAGCAGCGTAGGGGCGGGGGGAAGGTACAATGAGCAGTTCTTC.

This clonotype was counted many times. The chain combines TRBV9 with TRBJ2-5, with 14 bases aligning to TRBD2. This CDR3 spans 17 amino acids. Germline CDR1 reads SGDLS; CDR2 reads YYNGEE. The trim removed 3 bases at V and 1 base at J, leaving 5 bases unmatched. CDR3 nucleotides: TGTGCCAGCAGCGCGGGACTAGCGGGGGCCTCCCAAGAGACCCAGTACTTC. It codes for CASSAGLAGASQETQYF.

Many counts were recorded for this clonotype. The chain is built from TRBV9 and TRBJ1-3; D is unclear. V was cut by 1 base and J by 4 bases, with 12 bases left in between. Per germline, CDR1 SGDLS and CDR2 YYNGEE. The CDR3 loop spans 15 amino acids. CDR3 region: CASSVKGSGGNTIYF. The CDR3 nucleotides read TGTGCCAGCAGCGTAAAAGGGTCTGGAGGAAACACCATATATTTT.

In this sample, this clonotype turned up many times. The genes are TRBV9 and TRBJ1-4; TRBD1 might be the D (5 bases). There are 14 residues in the CDR3. Germline V gene lookup returns CDR1 SGDLS and CDR2 YYNGEE. Trimming removed 3 bases from V and 6 bases from J, with 12 bases in between. The CDR3 DNA follows: TGTGCCAGCAGCGGACAGCAGCGGGATGAAAAACTGTTTTTT. It yields the protein CASSGQQRDEKLFF.

This clonotype was counted at least ten times. This rearrangement joins TRBV9 to TRBJ2-1; 8 bases are a match to TRBD2. V trimming: 0 bases; J trimming: 6 bases; junction bases outside the gene matches: 2. The CDR3 is 14 residues long. Per germline, CDR1 SGDLS and CDR2 YYNGEE. CDR3 residues: CASSVVLAGNEQFF. The CDR3, as DNA: TGTGCCAGCAGCGTAGTTCTAGCGGGCAATGAGCAGTTCTTC. The full variable domain, with the rest looked up from reference TRBV9 and TRBJ2-1, is DSGVTQTPKHLITATGQRVTLRCSPRSGDLSVYWYQQSLDQGLQFLIQYYNGEERAKGNILERFSAQQFPDLHSELNLSSLELGDSALYFCASSVVLAGNEQFFGPGTRLTVL.

This clonotype was counted ten times or more. V is TRBV9 and J is TRBJ2-3, with D hard to call. This CDR3 is 15 amino acids long. CDR1 SGDLS and CDR2 YYNGEE come from the germline V gene. Trimming cost V 0 bases and J 4 bases, with 12 bases left between them. The CDR3 coding sequence is TGTGCCAGCAGCGTAGATGGCGTCCGAGCAGATACGCAGTATTTT. This gives the protein CASSVDGVRADTQYF.

This clonotype rates as medium-sized. The chain has TRBV9 and TRBJ1-4; D might be TRBD1 (5 bases). CDR3 length: 12 amino acids. Germline CDR1 reads SGDLS; CDR2 reads YYNGEE. Trimming took 3 bases from V and 8 from J, leaving 8 bases between them. CDR3 residues: CASSADREKLFF. The CDR3 coding sequence is TGTGCCAGCAGCGCAGACAGAGAAAAACTGTTTTTT.

The rearrangement links TRBV11-3 to TRBJ2-5; TRBD2 matches 13 bases. CDR3 size: 16 residues. The germline CDR1 and CDR2 sequences are SGHNT and YENEEA. Unmatched junction bases numbered 5, after V lost 2 bases and J lost 5 bases. CDR3 protein: CASSLRTSGGRETQYF. CDR3 nucleotide sequence: TGTGCCAGCAGCTTACGGACTAGCGGGGGCAGGGAGACCCAGTACTTC. The full variable domain, in which reference TRBV11-3 and TRBJ2-5 provide the parts outside the CDR3, is EAGVVQSPRYKIIEKKQPVAFWCNPISGHNTLYWYLQNLGQGPELLIRYENEEAVDDSQLPKDRFSAERLKGVDSTLKIQPAELGDSAVYLCASSLRTSGGRETQYFGPGTRLLVL.